This T cell receptor beta chain was observed in a study of response to subunit inactivated influenza vaccine. Each CDR3 protein gets one entry after TCRdb re-called the RT-PCR reads with MiXCR. Of roughly 760,000 distinct CDR3 sequences listed, 20% to 25% are singletons. Germline CDR1 SGHTA, CDR2 FQGNSA. Between the trimmed V and J ends, which lost 0 bases and 0 bases, there was a span of 10 bases. CDR3 length: 16 amino acids. The gene calls are TRBV7-2 and TRBJ2-3; maybe TRBD1 (6 bases). The sequencing used PBMCs from blood, collected roughly 5 days after vaccination. The origin of this receptor is a man aged 45-65 years who received an inactivated influenza vaccine. CDR3 region: CASSLAPTGSTDTQYF. For the CDR3, the DNA is TGTGCCAGCAGCTTAGCGCCTACAGGGAGCACAGATACGCAGTATTTT. The variable domain in full, with the rest retrieved from reference TRBV7-2 and TRBJ2-3, is GAGVSQSPSNKVTEKGKDVELRCDPISGHTALYWYRQSLGQGLEFLIYFQGNSAPDKSGLPSDRFSAERTGGSVSTLTIQRTQQEDSAVYLCASSLAPTGSTDTQYFGPGTRLTVL.